Shown below are 9 T cell receptor beta chains from a single sample sequenced in a study of early T cells in non-severe SARS-CoV-2 infection. TCRdb analysed the 5' RACE reads with MiXCR anew, one entry per CDR3 protein. The sample holds approximately 33,000 distinct CDR3 sequences, about 3.9% seen once. The sample comprised whole blood. These TCRs come from an adult who was a healthcare worker with PCR-confirmed SARS-CoV-2 infection or an uninfected control (not recorded which).

This clonotype occurred many times. The V and J genes are TRBV7-9 and TRBJ2-5, with 11 bases aligning to TRBD2. Germline values: CDR1 SEHNR, CDR2 FQNEAQ (reference sequence). The CDR3 totals 15 residues. The ends lost 5 bases at V and 1 base at J; junction bases unmatched: 3. DNA for the CDR3: TGTGCCAGCAGCAGACTAGCGGGACCCCAAGAGACCCAGTACTTC. Its protein is CASSRLAGPQETQYF.

This clonotype has ten or more counts. The CDR3 protein is CASSLGQWYNEQFF. For the CDR3, the DNA is TGTGCCAGCAGCTTGGGACAGTGGTACAATGAGCAGTTCTTC. The chain recombines TRBV5-6 with TRBJ2-1; maybe TRBD1 (5 bases). V lost 0 bases, J lost 4 bases, and 8 bases lay in between. Germline V gene lookup returns CDR1 SGHDT and CDR2 YYEEEE. This CDR3 comprises 14 residues. The whole variable domain, filled in from reference TRBV5-6 and TRBJ2-1, reads DAGVTQSPTHLIKTRGQQVTLRCSPKSGHDTVSWYQQALGQGPQFIFQYYEEEERQRGNFPDRFSGHQFPNYSSELNVNALLLGDSALYLCASSLGQWYNEQFFGPGTRLTVL.

Many counts were recorded for this clonotype. The chain combines TRBV10-3 with TRBJ2-5; D might be TRBD2 (5 bases). Trimming cost V 6 bases and J 1 base, with 9 bases left between them. CDR1 is ENHRY and CDR2 is SYGVKD in the germline V gene. The CDR3 is 13 amino acids. CDR3 loop: CAISRTAQETQYF. CDR3 nucleotides: TGTGCCATCAGCCGGACTGCCCAAGAGACCCAGTACTTC.

This clonotype was seen ten or more times. The chain employs TRBV6-6 and TRBJ1-4, with D possibly TRBD1 on 5 matching bases. The V gene's germline CDR1 is MNHNY and CDR2 SVGAGI (reference sequence). The V end lost 7 bases, the J end lost 5 bases, and 23 bases lay between the germline ends. There are 17 residues in the CDR3. CDR3 coding DNA: TGTGCCAGCAAACAACTCCCCGATGGAGGGGCGAATGAAAAACTGTTTTTT. Encoded protein: CASKQLPDGGANEKLFF.

The table lists this clonotype with many counts. This chain connects TRBV5-5 to TRBJ2-1; maybe TRBD2 (6 bases). The length of the CDR3 is 17 residues. Germline lookup yields CDR1 SGHKS and CDR2 YYEKEE (reference sequence). Deletions cut 2 bases from V and 2 bases from J, with 17 bases between. CDR3 nucleotides: TGTGCCAGCAGCTTAAACCTACTAGCCGGAACCTACAATGAGCAGTTCTTC. Its protein product is CASSLNLLAGTYNEQFF.

The sample holds many counts of this clonotype. The genes are TRBV6-2 or TRBV6-3 and TRBJ2-3, with D uncertain. The germline V gene has CDR1 MNHEY and CDR2 SVGEGT. This CDR3 contains 14 residues. The ends were cut back, 0 bases at V and 1 base at J, with 5 bases in the middle. In nucleotides, the CDR3 is TGTGCCAGCAGTTACTCGAGAGGCACAGATACGCAGTATTTT. It translates to CASSYSRGTDTQYF.

This clonotype was seen at least ten times. The V call is TRBV15, the J call TRBJ2-2, with TRBD2 matching over 9 bases. This CDR3 contains 17 residues. Germline V lookup: CDR1 LNHNV, CDR2 YYDKDF (reference sequence). Trimming cost V 0 bases and J 6 bases; bases outside gene matches: 8. CDR3 amino acids: CATSREAAGGPPGELFF. The CDR3 coding sequence is TGTGCCACCAGCAGAGAGGCGGCGGGAGGGCCCCCCGGGGAGCTGTTTTTT.

As concerns this clonotype: A much larger clone is a single base away; this may be a read error. V is TRBV5-8 and J is TRBJ1-1, with D perhaps TRBD1 (5 bases). The V end lost 0 bases, the J end lost 0 bases, and 12 bases lay between the germline ends. CDR1 is SGHTS and CDR2 is YDEGEE in the germline V gene. The CDR3 contains 16 residues. As DNA, the CDR3 is TGTGCCAGCAGCTTGGACGGGCGGGGACTGAACACTGAAGCTTTCTTT. Its protein is CASSLDGRGLNTEAFF.

This clonotype was picked up many times. This chain connects TRBV4-2 to TRBJ2-3; 8 bases align to TRBD2. The CDR3 has 16 residues. Germline-derived CDR1 and CDR2 are LGHNA and YNFKEQ. V lost 4 bases, J lost 3 bases, and 9 bases stayed unmatched. The CDR3 DNA is TGTGCCAGCAGCCTCGGGAGCGGGAGTGGTACAGATACGCAGTATTTT. This sequence encodes CASSLGSGSGTDTQYF.